Following are 17 T cell receptor beta chains from one sample sequenced in a study of OX40 agonist ivuxolimab in advanced cancers. Sequencing used immunoSEQ multiplex PCR; TCRdb keeps in-frame clones, though not all of them. The table has around 80,000 clones, roughly 86% seen once. Sample: CD4+ or CD8+ T cells sorted from blood, taken in a trial of the OX40 agonist ivuxolimab. These receptors all stem from an adult with an advanced solid tumor such as melanoma, head and neck, liver or kidney cancer.

This clone was seen a single time. The chain combines TRBV4-1 with TRBJ2-1, with a weak D call TRBD1 (6 bases). This CDR3 is built from 17 residues. Germline V gene lookup returns CDR1 MGHRA and CDR2 YSYEKL. Trimming removed 3 bases at V and 2 bases at J, with 17 bases between. The CDR3 reads CASSQQFGQGTYNEQFF. The CDR3 DNA reads as TGCGCCAGCAGCCAGCAATTCGGTCAGGGGACCTACAATGAGCAGTTCTTC.

This rearrangement joins TRBV2 to TRBJ2-7, with unresolved D. Germline loops: CDR1 SNHLY, CDR2 FYNNEI. The V and J ends lost 4 bases and 4 bases respectively, with 5 bases between them. This CDR3 contains 11 residues. CDR3 sequence: CASSVGYEQYV. For the CDR3, the DNA is TGTGCCAGCAGTGTGGGTTACGAGCAGTACGTC.

The V and J genes are TRBV7-8 and TRBJ1-4, with D uncertain. The CDR3 length is 15 residues. Germline loops: CDR1 SGHVS, CDR2 FQNEAQ. V lost 4 bases and J lost 1, with 10 bases in between. The CDR3 protein is CASSSQAGTNEKLFF. The CDR3 DNA reads TGTGCCAGCAGCTCTCAGGCCGGAACTAATGAAAAACTGTTTTTT.

This chain joins TRBV6-7 and TRBJ2-1, with D perhaps TRBD1 or TRBD2 (5 bases each). TRBV6-7 has ORF status, its function being uncertain. Trimming took 2 bases from V and 9 from J, leaving 8 bases between them. This CDR3 has 12 residues. The CDR3 bases are TGTGCCAGCAGTTACGGGGGAGTTGAGCAGTTCTTC. Translating gives CASSYGGVEQFF.

This clone was seen only a few times. This chain joins TRBV19 and TRBJ1-2; 10 bases are shared with TRBD1. Trimming cost V 4 bases and J 4 bases; bases outside gene matches: 6. Germline-derived CDR1 and CDR2 are LNHDA and SQIVND (reference sequence). This CDR3 is 15 amino acids long. CDR3 residues: CASSTPGQGSYGYTF. The CDR3 nucleotides read TGTGCCAGTAGTACCCCGGGACAGGGGAGCTATGGCTACACCTTC.

The sample holds a few counts of this clone. The chain has TRBV11-2 and TRBJ1-6; D ambiguous. Trimming removed 0 bases at V and 8 bases at J, with 8 bases between. The germline V gene encodes CDR1 SGHAT and CDR2 FQNNGV. CDR3 size: 14 residues. The CDR3 sequence: CASSLDLRDSPLHF. Here the CDR3 DNA reads TGTGCCAGCAGCTTAGATCTAAGGGATTCACCCCTCCACTTT.

The chain combines TRBV2 with TRBJ1-1, with a tentative D call TRBD1 (6 bases). Trimming left V 4 bases short and J 3 bases short, with 12 bases between. The germline CDR1 and CDR2 sequences are SNHLY and FYNNEI. The CDR3 runs to 14 residues. The CDR3 coding sequence is TGTGCCAGCAGTGGGTACAGGGCTGACACTGAAGCTTTCTTT. This encodes CASSGYRADTEAFF.

The V gene is TRBV19, the J gene TRBJ1-6; TRBD1 might be the D (5 bases). Trimming cost V 5 bases and J 10 bases, with 18 bases left between them. CDR1 and CDR2 (germline): LNHDA, SQIVND (reference sequence). The CDR3 is 15 residues long. CDR3 in DNA: TGTGCCAGTAGTTTCCGGGGCCTAGGGGAATCACCCCTCCACTTT. It codes for CASSFRGLGESPLHF.

This chain connects TRBV7-2 to TRBJ1-5; D unresolved. The CDR3 loop spans 15 amino acids. CDR1 and CDR2 from the germline V gene are SGHTA and FQGNSA. V lost 6 bases and J 1 base, leaving 13 bases between the germline ends. CDR3 sequence reads: CASSPGRISNQPQHF. In nucleotides, the CDR3 is TGTGCCAGCAGTCCCGGACGGATAAGCAATCAGCCCCAGCATTTT.

The rearrangement uses TRBV5-1 and TRBJ2-7; 13 nucleotides match TRBD2. V lost 0 bases to trimming and J lost 1 base; unmatched junction nucleotides: 1. The CDR3 contains 16 residues. CDR1 is SGHRS, CDR2 YFSETQ, per germline. The CDR3 is CASSLGTSGGSYEQYF. CDR3 bases: TGCGCCAGCAGCTTGGGGACTAGCGGGGGTTCCTACGAGCAGTACTTC.

The table lists this clone with a few counts. The chain employs TRBV6-5 and TRBJ1-6; TRBD1 aligns across 7 bases. Germline V gene sequence: CDR1 MNHEY, CDR2 SVGAGI. V was clipped by 2 bases and J by 7 bases; unmatched bases: 5. CDR3 length equals 15 residues. CDR3 protein: CASSYAPDRNSPLHF. The CDR3 nucleotides are TGTGCCAGCAGTTACGCCCCGGACAGGAATTCACCCCTCCACTTT.

The rearrangement joins TRBV18 to TRBJ1-1; 8 bases align to TRBD1. Per the germline V gene, CDR1 is KGHSH and CDR2 is LQKENI. This CDR3 comprises 13 residues. V lost 6 bases and J lost 11; bases outside the gene matches: 11. CDR3 in amino acids: CASSPDRDDEAFF. The CDR3 DNA reads as TGTGCCAGCTCCCCGGACAGGGACGATGAGGCTTTCTTT.

The chain links TRBV5-1 to TRBJ1-5; D possibly corresponds to TRBD1 (6 bases). The V end was cut by 4 bases, the J end by 5 bases, with 10 bases between. Per the germline V gene, CDR1 is SGHRS and CDR2 is YFSETQ. This CDR3 has 13 amino acids. CDR3 coding DNA: TGCGCCAGCAGCAAATCAGGGGATCAGCCCCAGCATTTT. This encodes CASSKSGDQPQHF. The variable domain in full, with the rest retrieved from reference TRBV5-1 and TRBJ1-5, is KAGVTQTPRYLIKTRGQQVTLSCSPISGHRSVSWYQQTPGQGLQFLFEYFSETQRNKGNFPGRFSGRQFSNSRSEMNVSTLELGDSALYLCASSKSGDQPQHFGDGTRLSIL.

The V and J genes are TRBV4-3 and TRBJ1-6, with a tentative D call TRBD1 (5 bases). Germline V lookup: CDR1 LGHNA, CDR2 YSLEER. The CDR3 consists of 17 residues. The germline V and J ends were trimmed by 0 bases and 0 bases, with 9 bases remaining between them. In DNA, the CDR3 is TGCGCCAGCAGCCAAGAGGCCCAGGGCTCCTATAATTCACCCCTCCACTTT. Protein: CASSQEAQGSYNSPLHF.

The chain recombines TRBV19 with TRBJ2-4; 7 nucleotides align to TRBD1. V lost 0 bases, J lost 0 bases, and 2 bases stayed unmatched. CDR3 size: 16 residues. Germline CDR1 reads LNHDA; CDR2 reads SQIVND (reference sequence). In nucleotides, the CDR3 is TGTGCCAGTAGTATAGAGGGACAGTTAGCCAAAAACATTCAGTACTTC. Translated, it gives CASSIEGQLAKNIQYF.

This clone has only one observation. V and J are TRBV27 and TRBJ2-2; D not resolved. Germline V CDR1 and CDR2: MNHEY, SMNVEV (reference sequence). With 5 bases removed from V and 6 bases from J, the gap between germline ends came to 10 bases. The CDR3 runs to 13 residues. CDR3 coding DNA: TGTGCCAGCAGTCCCTGGGAAGCCGGGGAGCTGTTTTTT. Protein sequence: CASSPWEAGELFF.

V usage is TRBV6-5 and J usage is TRBJ1-3; no reliable D call. V dropped 0 bases and J dropped 7 bases, with 13 bases sitting between them. Germline values: CDR1 MNHEY, CDR2 SVGAGI. The CDR3 spans 15 residues. CDR3 nucleotides: TGTGCCAGCAGTTACTCGAACGAGGGCGGGAACACCATATATTTT. Protein product: CASSYSNEGGNTIYF.